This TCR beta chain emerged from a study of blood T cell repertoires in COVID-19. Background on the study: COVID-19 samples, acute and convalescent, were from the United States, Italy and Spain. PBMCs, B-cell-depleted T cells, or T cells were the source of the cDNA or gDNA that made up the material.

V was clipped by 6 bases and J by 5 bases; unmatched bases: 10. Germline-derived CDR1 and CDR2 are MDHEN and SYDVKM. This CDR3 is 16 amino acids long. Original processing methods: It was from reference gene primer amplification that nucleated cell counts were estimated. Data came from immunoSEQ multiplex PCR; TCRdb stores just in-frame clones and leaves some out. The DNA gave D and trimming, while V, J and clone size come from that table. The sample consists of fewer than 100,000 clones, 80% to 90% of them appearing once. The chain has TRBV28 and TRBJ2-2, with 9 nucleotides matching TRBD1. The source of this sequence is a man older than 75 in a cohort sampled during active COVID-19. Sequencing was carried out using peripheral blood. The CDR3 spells CASSRPDRGITGELFF. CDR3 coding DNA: TGTGCCAGCAGCAGACCGGACAGGGGTATTACCGGGGAGCTGTTTTTT.